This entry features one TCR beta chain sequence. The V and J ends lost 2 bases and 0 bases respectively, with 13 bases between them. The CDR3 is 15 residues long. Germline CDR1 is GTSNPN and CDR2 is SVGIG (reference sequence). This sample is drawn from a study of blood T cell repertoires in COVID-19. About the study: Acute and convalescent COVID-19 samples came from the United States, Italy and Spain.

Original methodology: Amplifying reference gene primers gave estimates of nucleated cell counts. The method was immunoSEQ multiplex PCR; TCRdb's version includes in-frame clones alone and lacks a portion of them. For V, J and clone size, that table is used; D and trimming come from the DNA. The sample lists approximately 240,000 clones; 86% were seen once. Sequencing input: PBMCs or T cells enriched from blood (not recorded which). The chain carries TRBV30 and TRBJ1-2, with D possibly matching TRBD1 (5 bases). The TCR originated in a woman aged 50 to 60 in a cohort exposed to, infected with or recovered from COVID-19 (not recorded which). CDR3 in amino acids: CAWSTRTRANYGYTF. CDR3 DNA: TGTGCCTGGAGTACGCGGACAAGGGCTAACTATGGCTACACCTTC.